The T cell receptor beta chain described here comes from a study of cytomegalovirus exposure and HLA in healthy donors. Study conclusions and caveats: A reported reduction in N-insertions relative to the roughly 700-donor mean was seen in an Asian-associated ancestry cluster in a later analysis.

Though nominally healthy at sampling, donors likely had unrecorded immune exposures. In the PCR, 60 Vbeta and 13 Jbeta primers were used. Generated by immunoSEQ multiplex PCR, the TCRdb table keeps only in-frame clones and is missing some. The sample gives roughly 220,000 clones, 82% of which show up once; 2.5% to 3.5% is in the top ten. Of note for this clone: Its matching antigen is unknown.

V gave up 1 base and J gave up 2 bases, with 15 bases separating them. Germline CDR1 reads MNHNS; CDR2 reads SASEGT. There are 17 residues in the CDR3. This TCR came from a woman in her 40s in good health and CMV-seronegative. The chain combines TRBV6-1 with TRBJ1-5, with no clear D. Input material: PBMCs. CDR3 sequence reads: CASSEVVWSPGNQPQHF. DNA for the CDR3: TGTGCCAGCAGTGAAGTGGTTTGGAGTCCTGGCAATCAGCCCCAGCATTTT.